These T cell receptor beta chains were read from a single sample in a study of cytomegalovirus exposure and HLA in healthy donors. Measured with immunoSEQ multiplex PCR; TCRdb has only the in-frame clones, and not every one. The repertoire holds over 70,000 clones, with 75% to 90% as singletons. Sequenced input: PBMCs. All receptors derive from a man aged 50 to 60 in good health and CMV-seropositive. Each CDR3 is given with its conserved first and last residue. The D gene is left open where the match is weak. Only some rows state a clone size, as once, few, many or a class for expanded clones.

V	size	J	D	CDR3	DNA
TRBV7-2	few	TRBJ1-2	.	CASRDGILYGYTF	TGTGCCAGCAGGGACGGGATTCTCTATGGCTACACCTTC
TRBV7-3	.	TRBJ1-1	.	CASSLTGSSEAFF	TGTGCCAGCAGCCTGACCGGGAGCTCCGAAGCTTTCTTT
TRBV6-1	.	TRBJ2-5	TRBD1	CASSQTGETQYF	TGTGCCAGCAGTCAGACAGGGGAGACCCAGTACTTC
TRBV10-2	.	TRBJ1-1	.	CASSGIGRGAEAFF	TGCGCCAGCAGTGGTATTGGTCGGGGGGCTGAAGCTTTCTTT
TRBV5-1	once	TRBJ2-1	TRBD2	CASSLMGWLAGIVNEQFF	TGCGCCAGCAGCTTGATGGGTTGGCTAGCGGGAATCGTCAATGAGCAGTTCTTC
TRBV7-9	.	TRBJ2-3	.	CARGSGPTEDTQYF	TGTGCCCGTGGGAGCGGCCCAACCGAAGATACGCAGTATTTT
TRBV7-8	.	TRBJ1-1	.	CASSPTRDSNTEAFF	TGTGCCAGCAGCCCCACCCGTGACAGTAACACTGAAGCTTTCTTT
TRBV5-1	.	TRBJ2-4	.	CASSLAGGSLAKNSQYF	TGCGCCAGCAGCTTGGCCGGTGGCAGTCTAGCCAAAAACAGTCAGTACTTC
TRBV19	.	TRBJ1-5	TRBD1	CASSIPSGQGSQPQHF	TGTGCCAGTAGTATCCCGAGCGGACAGGGGAGTCAGCCCCAGCATTTT
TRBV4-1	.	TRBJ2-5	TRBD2	CASSQLQWTSGSASGETQYF	TGCGCCAGCAGCCAACTTCAATGGACTAGCGGGAGCGCCTCGGGGGAGACCCAGTACTTC
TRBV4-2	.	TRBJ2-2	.	CASSRPSPGELFF	TGTGCCAGCAGCCGGCCCTCCCCCGGGGAGCTGTTTTTT
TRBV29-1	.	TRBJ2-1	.	CSVDVGGTYNEQFF	TGCAGCGTTGACGTAGGGGGAACCTACAATGAGCAGTTCTTC
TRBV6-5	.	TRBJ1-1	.	CASSQQGNTEAFF	TGTGCCAGCAGTCAACAGGGGAACACTGAAGCTTTCTTT
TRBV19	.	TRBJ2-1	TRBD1	CASRTVGTGGYNEQFF	TGTGCCAGTAGAACTGTCGGGACAGGGGGCTACAATGAGCAGTTCTTC
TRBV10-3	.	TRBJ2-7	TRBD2	CAIRPGTSGNEQYF	TGTGCCATCAGGCCCGGGACTAGCGGGAACGAGCAGTACTTC
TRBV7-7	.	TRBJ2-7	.	CASSLTRDYEQYF	TGTGCTAGCAGCTTAACTCGCGACTACGAGCAGTACTTC
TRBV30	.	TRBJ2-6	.	CAWSPQGANVLTF	TGTGCCTGGAGTCCGCAGGGGGCCAACGTCCTGACTTTC
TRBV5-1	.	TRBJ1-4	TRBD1	CASSLGQGTGKLFF	TGCGCCAGCAGCCTGGGACAGGGAACGGGAAAACTGTTTTTT
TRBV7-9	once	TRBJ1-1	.	CSSSRVPTVNTEAFF	TGTTCCAGCAGCCGGGTTCCGACGGTGAACACTGAAGCTTTCTTT
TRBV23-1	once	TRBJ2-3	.	CAPRGAGTTVRSPISTDTQYF	TGCGCCCCCAGGGGAGCAGGGACTACGGTGAGGTCCCCTATCAGCACAGATACGCAGTATTTT
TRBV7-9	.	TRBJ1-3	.	CSSSLSIHRAGNTIYF	TGTTCCAGCAGCTTGAGTATTCACAGGGCTGGAAACACCATATATTTT
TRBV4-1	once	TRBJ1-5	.	CASSQDRGGQPQHF	TGCGCCAGCAGCCAAGATCGAGGAGGGCAGCCCCAGCATTTT
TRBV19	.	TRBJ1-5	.	CASSMVGNSNQPQHF	TGTGCCAGTAGTATGGTTGGCAATAGCAATCAGCCCCAGCATTTT
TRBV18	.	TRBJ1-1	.	CASSSQEHTEAFF	TGTGCCAGCTCATCCCAGGAACACACTGAAGCTTTCTTT
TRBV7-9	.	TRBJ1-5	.	CASSLGHSNQPQHF	TGTGCCAGCAGCCTAGGGCATAGCAATCAGCCCCAGCATTTT
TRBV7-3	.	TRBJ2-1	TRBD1	CASSPGQGDNEQFF	TGTGCCAGCAGCCCGGGACAGGGGGACAATGAGCAGTTCTTC
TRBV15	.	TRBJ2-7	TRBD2	CATSRDAAGNYEQYF	TGTGCCACCAGCAGAGATGCAGCGGGGAATTACGAGCAGTACTTC
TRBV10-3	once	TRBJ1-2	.	CAISEPGEGSYVYTF	TGTGCCATCAGTGAGCCTGGGGAGGGTTCATATGTCTACACCTTC
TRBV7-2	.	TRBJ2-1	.	CASSLRRGGNEQFF	TGTGCCAGCAGCTTAAGGAGGGGAGGCAATGAGCAGTTCTTC
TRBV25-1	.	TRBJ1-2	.	CASPGQLSGYTF	TGTGCCAGCCCCGGACAGCTCTCTGGGTACACCTTC
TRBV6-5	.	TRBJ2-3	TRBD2	CASSYSILLAADTQYF	TGTGCCAGCAGTTACTCGATTTTGCTAGCGGCAGATACGCAGTATTTT
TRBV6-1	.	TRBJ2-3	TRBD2	CASSGTLGLNARKQNTQYF	TGTGCCAGCAGTGGGACGCTGGGACTAAACGCTCGGAAGCAAAATACGCAGTATTTT
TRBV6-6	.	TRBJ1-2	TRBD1	CASRLDRDLNYGYTF	TGTGCCAGCAGACTGGACAGGGACCTTAACTATGGCTACACCTTC
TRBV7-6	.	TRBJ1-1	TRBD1	CASSFAGITAGGSRGPTEAFF	TGTGCCAGCAGCTTTGCGGGGATCACGGCGGGGGGGTCCAGGGGGCCCACTGAAGCTTTCTTT
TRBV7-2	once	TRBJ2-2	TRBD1	CASSLGTGDGELFF	TGTGCCAGCAGCCTCGGGACAGGGGACGGGGAGCTGTTTTTT
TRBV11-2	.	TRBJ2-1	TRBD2	CASSPGTSGYNEQFF	TGTGCCAGCAGCCCCGGGACTAGCGGCTACAATGAGCAGTTCTTC
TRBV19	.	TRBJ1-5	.	CATSQSGGVIQPQHF	TGTGCCACTTCACAGTCGGGGGGGGTTATTCAGCCCCAGCATTTT
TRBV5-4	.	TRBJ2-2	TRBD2	CASSLGGSNTGELFF	TGTGCCAGCAGCTTGGGCGGGAGTAACACCGGGGAGCTGTTTTTT
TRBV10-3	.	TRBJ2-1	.	CAITGQFRGGGEQFF	TGTGCCATCACGGGCCAGTTTAGGGGCGGTGGAGAGCAGTTCTTC
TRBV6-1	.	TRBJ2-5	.	CASSETRLGSETQYF	TGTGCCAGCAGTGAAACCCGGCTCGGGAGCGAGACCCAGTACTTC
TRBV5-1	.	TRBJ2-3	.	CASSLSPSAGTDTQYF	TGCGCCAGCAGCTTGTCGCCTAGCGCGGGCACAGATACGCAGTATTTT
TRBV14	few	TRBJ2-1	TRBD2	CASSALAGVIGEQFF	TGTGCCAGCAGCGCCCTAGCGGGAGTGATAGGTGAGCAGTTCTTC
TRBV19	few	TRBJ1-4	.	CASSPTPQASNEKLFF	TGTGCCAGTAGTCCCACGCCACAGGCATCTAATGAAAAACTGTTTTTT
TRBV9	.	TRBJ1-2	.	CASSPSGQGLGYTF	TGTGCCAGCAGCCCATCAGGGCAGGGGCTAGGCTACACCTTC
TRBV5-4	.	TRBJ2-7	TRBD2	CASSLAAGGGEQYF	TGTGCCAGCAGCTTAGCAGCGGGAGGTGGCGAGCAGTACTTC
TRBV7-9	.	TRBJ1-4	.	CSSSRGQNNEKLFF	TGTTCCAGCAGCCGAGGACAGAATAATGAAAAACTGTTTTTT
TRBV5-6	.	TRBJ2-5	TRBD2	CASSLVVAGQETQYF	TGTGCCAGCAGCTTGGTTGTAGCGGGCCAAGAGACCCAGTACTTC
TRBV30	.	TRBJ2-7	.	CAWRPIDTKNYEQYF	TGTGCCTGGAGGCCCATTGACACGAAAAACTACGAGCAGTACTTC